The clone carrying this T cell receptor (beta chain) was counted between two and nine times. Its specificity is not known. How the authors handled the data: Clinicopathological groups differed in CDR3, with these differences serving to build a distant-metastasis classifier for papillary thyroid cancer. MiXCR reprocessed the PCR reads for TCRdb. The V and J calls, along with clone size, are taken from TCRdb and not from the paper's own processing. The sample has about 12,000 clones, 9% to 13% seen once. Each patient went into thyroid surgery without having received any treatment. This sample is drawn from a study of metastatic and nonmetastatic thyroid tumors. Study overall: Repertoire comparisons spanned blood and tumor or nodule tissue from malignant and benign thyroid patients.

Study outcomes and limitations: Malignant thyroid tumors reportedly had TCR beta diversity that was significantly higher than in benign nodules, in blood and tumor.

The germline V gene encodes CDR1 MNHEY and CDR2 SMNVEV (reference sequence). The CDR3 consists of 14 residues. Trimming removed 6 bases from V and 2 bases from J, with 11 bases in between. The specimen was blood. The sequence was collected from a female donor with papillary thyroid cancer or a benign thyroid nodule (not recorded which). Some clones in this sample may be carry-over from other donors' samples. This chain uses TRBV27 with TRBJ1-5; D gene ambiguous. DNA for the CDR3: TGTGCCAGCAGGACGGGAATGGGCAATCAGCCCCAGCATTTT. Protein sequence: CASRTGMGNQPQHF.